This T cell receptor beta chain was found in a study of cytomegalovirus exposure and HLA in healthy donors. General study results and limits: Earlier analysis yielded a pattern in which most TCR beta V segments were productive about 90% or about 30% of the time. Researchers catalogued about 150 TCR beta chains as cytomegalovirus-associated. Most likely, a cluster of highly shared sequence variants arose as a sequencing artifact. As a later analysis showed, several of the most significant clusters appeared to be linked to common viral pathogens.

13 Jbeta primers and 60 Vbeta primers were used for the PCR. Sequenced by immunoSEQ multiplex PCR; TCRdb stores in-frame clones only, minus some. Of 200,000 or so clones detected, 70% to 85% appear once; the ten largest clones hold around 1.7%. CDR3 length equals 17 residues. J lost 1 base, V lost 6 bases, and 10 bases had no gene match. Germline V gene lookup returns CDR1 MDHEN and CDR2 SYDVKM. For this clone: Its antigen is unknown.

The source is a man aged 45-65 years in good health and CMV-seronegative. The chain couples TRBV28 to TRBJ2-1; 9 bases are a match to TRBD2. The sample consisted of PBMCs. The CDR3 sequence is CASSSNSGSASYNEQFF. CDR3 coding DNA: TGTGCCAGCAGCTCTAATAGCGGGAGTGCGTCCTACAATGAGCAGTTCTTC.